The 5 T cell receptor beta chains given below trace back to one sample, sequenced in a study of blood T cells in healthy people across ages (dated by TCRdb to about 2015). Libraries were built with 5' RACE. For sequencing, an Illumina HiSeq 2500 was employed. A second roughly 6 to 12 cycle PCR used a sample-barcoded 5' primer and a J-beta primer mix. The raw public reads went through TCRdb reprocessing: fastp at Q25, MiXCR clone calling, in-frame beta chains kept. Each entry merges the rows of one CDR3 protein and shows their most common DNA and genes. Counted in this sample were around 1,500,000 distinct CDR3 sequences; approximately 28% of them appeared once. Of the sample, 7.7% falls within the top ten clones. The sample consisted of blood. Receptors were obtained from a woman aged 25 to 45 in good health.

Concerning this clonotype itself: One base away lies a much larger clone, so this may be a sequencing read error. The rearrangement links TRBV13 to TRBJ2-5, with D possibly matching TRBD1 (7 bases). CDR3 length equals 15 residues. V was clipped by 4 bases and J by 3 bases, with 15 bases between them. The germline V gene has CDR1 PRHDT and CDR2 FYEKMQ (reference sequence). CDR3 in amino acids: CASSWGRGAEETQYF. The CDR3 nucleotides read TGTGCCAGCAGCTGGGGCAGGGGGGCCGAAGAGACCCAGTACTTC.

The chain is built from TRBV12-3 or TRBV12-4 and TRBJ1-4; D not certain. Between the trimmed V and J ends, which lost 1 base and 7 bases, there was a span of 10 bases. The CDR3 length is 14 residues. The CDR3 coding sequence is TGTGCCAGCAGTTTAGAGGGAACGTTTGAAAAACTGTTTTTT. Its translation: CASSLEGTFEKLFF.

Many counts were recorded for this clonotype. The chain is built from TRBV7-9 and TRBJ2-7; perhaps TRBD2 as D (6 bases). Trimming left V 5 bases short and J 1 base short, with 12 bases between. Germline V gene sequence: CDR1 SEHNR, CDR2 FQNEAQ (reference sequence). The CDR3 is 14 residues long. CDR3 in DNA: TGTGCCAGCAGCCGCCGGGACTCTTCCTACGAGCAGTACTTC. Its translation: CASSRRDSSYEQYF.

Written as DNA, the CDR3 is TGTGCCAGCCGTACGTCGGGGGACATTCAGTTCTTC. This sequence encodes CASRTSGDIQFF. The rearrangement links TRBV6-6 to TRBJ2-1; D is perhaps TRBD1 or TRBD2 (6 bases each). V lost 8 bases and J lost 13, with 18 bases in between. The CDR3 covers 12 residues. The germline V gene has CDR1 MNHNY and CDR2 SVGAGI (reference sequence).

The V gene is TRBV10-1, the J gene TRBJ2-2; 7 bases align to TRBD1. This CDR3 region has 14 residues. Germline CDR1 WNHNN, CDR2 SYGVQD (reference sequence). Trimming cost V 9 bases and J 7 bases; bases outside gene matches: 11. CDR3 DNA: TGCGCCAGTCCTACAGGGGACGGAGGCGGGGAGCTGTTTTTT. Amino acids: CASPTGDGGGELFF.